These 32 T cell receptor beta chains share one sample of origin, sequenced in a study of OX40 agonist ivuxolimab in advanced cancers. The repertoire was sequenced with immunoSEQ multiplex PCR; TCRdb's copy has only in-frame clones and lacks some. This table holds 15,000 to 20,000 clones, 75% to 90% found once. The sample in question was CD4+ or CD8+ T cells sorted from blood, obtained in a trial of the OX40 agonist ivuxolimab. The receptors originated from an adult with an advanced solid tumor such as melanoma, head and neck, liver or kidney cancer.

The genes are TRBV7-6 and TRBJ2-6, with D possibly called TRBD1 or TRBD2 (6 bases each). This CDR3 contains 17 residues. The V gene lost 3 bases and the J gene lost 0 bases, with 12 bases spanning the gap. Germline lookup yields CDR1 SGHVS and CDR2 FNYEAQ. The CDR3 spells CASSLEGGGSGANVLTF. CDR3 coding DNA: TGTGCCAGCAGCTTGGAGGGGGGAGGCTCTGGGGCCAACGTCCTGACTTTC.

V is TRBV10-2 and J is TRBJ2-7, with TRBD1 as a possible D gene (6 bases). Trimming took 0 bases from V and 0 from J, leaving 12 bases between them. Germline assignment: CDR1 WSHSY and CDR2 SAAADI. There are 16 residues in the CDR3. CDR3 coding DNA: TGCGCCAGCAGTGAGTCCAAGTCAGGGGTCTCCTACGAGCAGTACTTC. This sequence encodes CASSESKSGVSYEQYF.

The chain couples TRBV6-6 to TRBJ1-1; 7 nucleotides match TRBD1. The CDR3 length is 15 residues. The V gene end was trimmed by 6 bases and the J gene end by 2 bases; junction bases not matched to a gene: 9. From germline, CDR1 is MNHNY and CDR2 SVGAGI (reference sequence). CDR3 region: CASSSTSGGNTEAFF. CDR3 bases: TGTGCCAGCAGCTCCACGTCAGGGGGAAACACTGAAGCTTTCTTT.

The CDR3 DNA sequence: TGTGCCTGGAATGGGGGCTCGGTAGGAAACACCATATATTTT. Translating gives CAWNGGSVGNTIYF. The J gene is TRBJ1-3, the V gene TRBV30; tentatively, D is TRBD1 (6 bases). V dropped 4 bases and J dropped 4 bases, with 14 bases sitting between them. This CDR3 contains 14 residues. Germline CDR1 GTSNPN, CDR2 SVGIG (reference sequence). Variable domain in full (rest from reference TRBV30 and TRBJ1-3): SQTIHQWPATLVQPVGSPLSLECTVEGTSNPNLYWYRQAAGRGLQLLFYSVGIGQISSEVPQNLSASRPQDRQFILSSKKLLLSDSGFYLCAWNGGSVGNTIYFGEGSWLTVV.

The genes are TRBV19 and TRBJ1-5; D uncertain. Germline values: CDR1 LNHDA, CDR2 SQIVND (reference sequence). The CDR3 covers 17 residues. V shed 3 bases and J shed 3 bases, with 18 bases lying between them. CDR3 sequence: CASSMITVDTFNQPQHF. Here the CDR3 DNA reads TGTGCCAGTAGTATGATAACGGTCGACACCTTCAATCAGCCCCAGCATTTT. The full variable domain, completed using reference TRBV19 and TRBJ1-5, is DGGITQSPKYLFRKEGQNVTLSCEQNLNHDAMYWYRQDPGQGLRLIYYSQIVNDFQKGDIAEGYSVSREKKESFPLTVTSAQKNPTAFYLCASSMITVDTFNQPQHFGDGTRLSIL.

V gene TRBV7-2 combines with J gene TRBJ1-2, with D unclear. The V end was cut by 4 bases, the J end by 4 bases, with 13 bases between. The CDR3 covers 14 residues. CDR1 is SGHTA, CDR2 FQGNSA, per germline. DNA of the CDR3: TGTGCCAGCAGCTCCTCGGGAGGCTCCTATGGCTACACCTTC. This sequence encodes CASSSSGGSYGYTF.

The gene calls are TRBV7-9 and TRBJ2-3; TRBD2 might be the D (5 bases). Trimming took off 5 bases at V and 1 base at J, with 13 bases between the two ends. Germline loops: CDR1 SEHNR, CDR2 FQNEAQ (reference sequence). The CDR3 is 15 residues long. The CDR3 loop reads CASSPQSGGTDTQYF. CDR3 DNA: TGTGCCAGCAGCCCCCAGAGCGGTGGCACAGATACGCAGTATTTT.

CDR3: CASSLQGAGGEKFF. The CDR3 nucleotides read TGTGCCAGCAGTTTACAGGGGGCTGGGGGAGAAAAGTTTTTT. J is TRBJ1-4 and V is TRBV27; 8 bases line up with TRBD1. The germline V gene encodes CDR1 MNHEY and CDR2 SMNVEV (reference sequence). The CDR3 covers 14 residues. V dropped 2 bases and J dropped 16; count of bases not matched to a gene: 12.

The chain joins TRBV6-1 to TRBJ1-2; D call uncertain. CDR3 length equals 16 residues. Germline V gene lookup returns CDR1 MNHNS and CDR2 SASEGT. The V and J ends lost 2 bases and 5 bases respectively, with 18 bases between them. The CDR3 DNA sequence: TGTGCCAGCAGTGAATTTCAGGATTACCAAGAATATGGCTACACCTTC. This translates into CASSEFQDYQEYGYTF.

This chain joins TRBV27 and TRBJ1-6; 7 nucleotides match TRBD1. Germline V gene lookup returns CDR1 MNHEY and CDR2 SMNVEV (reference sequence). Germline trimming cut 3 bases from V and 10 bases from J; bases unmatched to any gene: 9. This CDR3 contains 15 residues. This chain's CDR3 is CASSLQAGGNSPLHF. In DNA, the CDR3 is TGTGCCAGCAGTTTGCAGGCAGGGGGGAACTCACCCCTCCACTTT.

The chain combines TRBV6-5 with TRBJ2-6; D not resolved. Deletions cut 4 bases from V and 2 bases from J, with 9 bases between. CDR1 and CDR2 (germline): MNHEY, SVGAGI. The CDR3 extends over 15 amino acids. This CDR3 reads CASSSSKAGANVLTF. CDR3 in DNA: TGTGCCAGCAGTTCCTCCAAGGCTGGGGCCAACGTCCTGACTTTC.

This chain uses TRBV5-4 with TRBJ2-1; D gene uncertain. Germline assignment: CDR1 SGHNT and CDR2 YYREEE (reference sequence). Trimming left V 3 bases short and J 11 bases short, with 15 bases between. CDR3 length equals 13 residues. CDR3 in amino acids: CASSSIDPPQQFF. The CDR3 nucleotides read TGTGCCAGCAGCTCAATTGACCCCCCCCAGCAGTTCTTC.

The V gene is TRBV30, the J gene TRBJ1-6; possible D gene TRBD1, 5 bases. V lost 3 bases and J lost 6, with 15 bases in between. CDR3 length equals 15 residues. The germline V gene has CDR1 GTSNPN and CDR2 SVGIG (reference sequence). CDR3 in amino acids: CAWRLGQTLNSPLHF. The CDR3, as DNA: TGTGCCTGGAGGCTGGGGCAGACCCTTAATTCACCCCTCCACTTT.

J is TRBJ2-3 and V is TRBV7-8; 10 bases are shared with TRBD2. This CDR3 comprises 17 residues. Germline V gene data show CDR1 as SGHVS and CDR2 as FQNEAQ. V shed 5 bases, J shed 5 bases, and the junction held 13 bases outside the gene matches. The CDR3 region has the DNA TGTGCCAGCAGCAAAATCCTAGCGGGAGAGAGTAGAGATACGCAGTATTTT. Its translation is CASSKILAGESRDTQYF.

The chain carries TRBV30 and TRBJ1-1; a possible D gene is TRBD1 (6 bases). The V end lost 3 bases, the J end lost 0 bases, and 11 bases lay between the germline ends. The germline gives CDR1 GTSNPN, CDR2 SVGIG (reference sequence). The CDR3 sequence is 14 residues long. Written as DNA, the CDR3 is TGTGCCTGGAGGGTAACAGGGATGAACACTGAAGCTTTCTTT. It codes for CAWRVTGMNTEAFF.

V is TRBV27 and J is TRBJ2-5; 8 nucleotides match TRBD2. Germline V gene data show CDR1 as MNHEY and CDR2 as SMNVEV (reference sequence). Germline trimming cut 6 bases from V and 2 bases from J; bases unmatched to any gene: 8. The CDR3 has 15 amino acids. The DNA for the CDR3 is TGTGCCAGCAGCCTTAGCGGGAACCTTCAAGAGACCCAGTACTTC. It codes for CASSLSGNLQETQYF.

CDR3: CASSFGGTEAFF. The DNA of the CDR3 is TGTGCCAGCAGCTTCGGGGGCACTGAAGCTTTCTTT. This chain joins TRBV5-4 and TRBJ1-1; TRBD1 is a possible D gene (5 bases). The CDR3 has 12 residues. Trimming took off 2 bases at V and 4 bases at J, with 6 bases between the two ends. The germline V gene has CDR1 SGHNT and CDR2 YYREEE (reference sequence).

This chain joins TRBV28 and TRBJ1-5, with D unclear. The CDR3 has 14 residues. Trimming took off 5 bases at V and 2 bases at J, with 10 bases between the two ends. Germline CDR1 and CDR2: MDHEN and SYDVKM. The CDR3 loop reads CASSPLRGNQPQHF. CDR3 DNA sequence: TGTGCCAGCAGTCCCTTGAGAGGCAATCAGCCCCAGCATTTT. The full variable domain, completed using reference TRBV28 and TRBJ1-5, is DVKVTQSSRYLVKRTGEKVFLECVQDMDHENMFWYRQDPGLGLRLIYFSYDVKMKEKGDIPEGYSVSREKKERFSLILESASTNQTSMYLCASSPLRGNQPQHFGDGTRLSIL.

This chain connects TRBV7-3 to TRBJ2-4; the D gene is possibly TRBD2 (6 bases). CDR1 and CDR2 (germline): SGHTA, FQGTGA. V dropped 4 bases and J dropped 1 base, with 11 bases sitting between them. The CDR3 length is 15 residues. DNA of the CDR3: TGTGCCAGCAGCTCTCAGGGAGGCGCCAAAAACATTCAGTACTTC. Its protein product is CASSSQGGAKNIQYF.

About this clone itself: Other DNA sequences in this sample translate to the same CDR3. The chain recombines TRBV10-3 with TRBJ2-1, with D possibly TRBD1 on 5 matching bases. CDR3 length equals 15 residues. V was shortened by 4 bases and J by 8 bases, with 18 bases between the two germline ends. The V gene's germline CDR1 is ENHRY and CDR2 SYGVKD. CDR3 nucleotide sequence: TGTGCCATCAGTGTAAAGCAGGGTCGGTCTGATGAGCAGTTCTTC. Amino acids: CAISVKQGRSDEQFF.

The J gene is TRBJ2-3, the V gene TRBV29-1, with D possibly being TRBD2 (6 bases). CDR1 and CDR2 from the germline V gene are SQVTM and ANQGSEA. Trimming stripped 8 bases from V and 0 bases from J, with 15 bases between. The length of the CDR3 is 14 residues. CDR3 sequence (DNA): TGCAGCCTTTCCCCTAGCGTAAGCACAGATACGCAGTATTTT. Encoded protein: CSLSPSVSTDTQYF.

This chain links TRBV5-1 with TRBJ1-2, with D hard to call. Trimming pared 0 bases from V and 2 bases from J, leaving 5 bases between. Per germline, CDR1 SGHRS and CDR2 YFSETQ. This CDR3 is 13 amino acids long. As DNA, the CDR3 is TGCGCCAGCAGCTTGGGCAGAAACTATGGCTACACCTTC. Its protein is CASSLGRNYGYTF. The variable domain in full, with the rest retrieved from reference TRBV5-1 and TRBJ1-2, is KAGVTQTPRYLIKTRGQQVTLSCSPISGHRSVSWYQQTPGQGLQFLFEYFSETQRNKGNFPGRFSGRQFSNSRSEMNVSTLELGDSALYLCASSLGRNYGYTFGSGTRLTVV.

The chain couples TRBV5-4 to TRBJ2-7, with 9 nucleotides matching TRBD1. Per the germline V gene, CDR1 is SGHNT and CDR2 is YYREEE (reference sequence). Germline trimming cut 3 bases from V and 2 bases from J; bases unmatched to any gene: 6. This CDR3 is 15 amino acids long. This CDR3 is CASSSPGQGPYEQYF. The DNA of the CDR3 is TGTGCCAGCAGCTCACCGGGACAGGGCCCCTACGAGCAGTACTTC.

The V and J genes are TRBV9 and TRBJ2-5, with TRBD1 matching over 8 bases. This CDR3 has 15 residues. Per the germline V gene, CDR1 is SGDLS and CDR2 is YYNGEE. The trim removed 3 bases at V and 1 base at J, leaving 5 bases unmatched. The CDR3 DNA reads as TGTGCCAGCAGCGCGGGACAGGCCCTCCAAGAGACCCAGTACTTC. Its protein product is CASSAGQALQETQYF.

The chain uses TRBV12-5 and TRBJ2-1; 9 bases align to TRBD1. This CDR3 spans 16 amino acids. The V gene end was trimmed by 0 bases and the J gene end by 2 bases; junction bases not matched to a gene: 2. CDR1 is LGHNT and CDR2 is FRNRAP in the germline V gene. DNA for the CDR3: TGTGCTAGTGGTTTGGTTGGGACAGGGACCTACAATGAGCAGTTCTTC. Its protein product is CASGLVGTGTYNEQFF.

The sample holds one count of this clone. The rearrangement joins TRBV30 to TRBJ1-6, with a weak D call TRBD1 (5 bases). The germline V gene encodes CDR1 GTSNPN and CDR2 SVGIG (reference sequence). The V and J ends lost 5 bases and 7 bases respectively, with 18 bases between them. The CDR3 totals 15 residues. The CDR3 DNA reads as TGTGCCTGGGTCAGAGCGGGACGGACAAATTCACCCCTCCACTTT. Translating it yields CAWVRAGRTNSPLHF. The full variable domain, in which reference TRBV30 and TRBJ1-6 provide the parts outside the CDR3, is SQTIHQWPATLVQPVGSPLSLECTVEGTSNPNLYWYRQAAGRGLQLLFYSVGIGQISSEVPQNLSASRPQDRQFILSSKKLLLSDSGFYLCAWVRAGRTNSPLHFGNGTRLTVT.

This clone was counted once. The chain uses TRBV7-2 and TRBJ1-5, with no clear D. This CDR3 is built from 13 residues. Germline lookup yields CDR1 SGHTA and CDR2 FQGNSA. V dropped 5 bases and J dropped 5 bases, with 10 bases sitting between them. CDR3 DNA sequence: TGTGCCAGCAGCCCACACGGGGATCAGCCCCAGCATTTT. This gives the protein CASSPHGDQPQHF.

The chain has TRBV6-1 and TRBJ2-5, with 10 bases lining up with TRBD2. CDR3 length: 16 amino acids. The germline CDR1 and CDR2 sequences are MNHNS and SASEGT. V trimming: 1 base; J trimming: 2 bases; junction bases outside the gene matches: 4. The CDR3 bases are TGTGCCAGCAGTGAAGGACTAGCGGGTCCGCAAGAGACCCAGTACTTC. Encoded protein: CASSEGLAGPQETQYF.

The gene calls are TRBV7-9 and TRBJ2-7; perhaps TRBD1 as D (6 bases). Deletions cut 4 bases from V and 4 bases from J, with 8 bases between. The germline CDR1 and CDR2 sequences are SEHNR and FQNEAQ (reference sequence). The CDR3 totals 12 residues. The CDR3 reads CASSSGEYEQYF. DNA of the CDR3: TGTGCCAGCAGCTCAGGGGAATACGAGCAGTACTTC. Variable domain in full (rest from reference TRBV7-9 and TRBJ2-7): DTGVSQNPRHKITKRGQNVTFRCDPISEHNRLYWYRQTLGQGPEFLTYFQNEAQLEKSRLLSDRFSAERPKGSFSTLEIQRTEQGDSAMYLCASSSGEYEQYFGPGTRLTVT.

This clone was detected once. The rearrangement links TRBV5-4 to TRBJ2-1; 15 nucleotides agree with TRBD2. The CDR3 is 16 residues long. Germline loops: CDR1 SGHNT, CDR2 YYREEE (reference sequence). The V segment lost 4 bases and the J segment 7 bases; nucleotides outside the gene matches: 6. The CDR3 DNA reads TGTGCCAGCAGCACGAGGACTAGCGGGAGGGGGAATGAGCAGTTCTTC. As protein: CASSTRTSGRGNEQFF.

J is TRBJ2-2 and V is TRBV5-1; a possible D gene is TRBD1 (8 bases). The CDR3 loop spans 17 amino acids. Trimming took off 3 bases at V and 4 bases at J, with 19 bases between the two ends. Per germline, CDR1 SGHRS and CDR2 YFSETQ. The DNA for the CDR3 is TGCGCCAGCAGCTCGGCTCCCACAGGGGGGGGCACCGGGGAGCTGTTTTTT. As protein: CASSSAPTGGGTGELFF.

This chain links TRBV30 with TRBJ2-5; D unresolved. Trimming shortened V by 0 bases and J by 4 bases, and 3 bases separated the two germline ends. The length of the CDR3 is 11 residues. CDR1 and CDR2 from the germline V gene are GTSNPN and SVGIG (reference sequence). CDR3 sequence: CAWSVRETQYF. Written as DNA, the CDR3 is TGTGCCTGGAGTGTACGAGAGACCCAGTACTTC.